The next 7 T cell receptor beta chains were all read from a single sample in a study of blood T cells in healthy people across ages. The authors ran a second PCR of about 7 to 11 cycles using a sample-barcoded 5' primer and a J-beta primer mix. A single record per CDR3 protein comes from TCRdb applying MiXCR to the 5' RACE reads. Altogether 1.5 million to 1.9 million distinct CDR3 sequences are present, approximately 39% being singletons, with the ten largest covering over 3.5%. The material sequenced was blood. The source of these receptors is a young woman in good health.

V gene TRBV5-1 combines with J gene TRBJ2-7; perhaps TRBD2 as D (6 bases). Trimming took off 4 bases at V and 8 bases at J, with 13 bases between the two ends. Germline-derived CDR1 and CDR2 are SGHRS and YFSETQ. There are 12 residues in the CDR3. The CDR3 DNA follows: TGCGCCAGCAGCGGGGGGACGGACCAGCAGTACTTC. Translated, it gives CASSGGTDQQYF.

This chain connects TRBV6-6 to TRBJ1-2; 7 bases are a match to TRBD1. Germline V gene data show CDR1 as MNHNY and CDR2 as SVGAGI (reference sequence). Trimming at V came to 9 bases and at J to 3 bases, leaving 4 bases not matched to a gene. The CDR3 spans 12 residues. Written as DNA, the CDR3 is TGTGCCAGTGATCAGGGGGACTATGGCTACACCTTC. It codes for CASDQGDYGYTF.

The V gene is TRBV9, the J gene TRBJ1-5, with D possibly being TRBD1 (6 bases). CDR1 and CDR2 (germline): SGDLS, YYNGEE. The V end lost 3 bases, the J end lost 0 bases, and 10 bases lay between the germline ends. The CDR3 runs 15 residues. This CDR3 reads CASSAGQNSNQPQHF. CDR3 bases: TGTGCCAGCAGCGCCGGACAGAATAGCAATCAGCCCCAGCATTTT.

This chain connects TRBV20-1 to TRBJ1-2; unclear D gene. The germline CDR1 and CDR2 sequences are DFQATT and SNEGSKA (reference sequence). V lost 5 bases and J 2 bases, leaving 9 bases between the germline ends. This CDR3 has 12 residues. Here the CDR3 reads CSAYLGNYGYTF. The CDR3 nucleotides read TGCAGTGCTTACCTGGGGAACTATGGCTACACCTTC.

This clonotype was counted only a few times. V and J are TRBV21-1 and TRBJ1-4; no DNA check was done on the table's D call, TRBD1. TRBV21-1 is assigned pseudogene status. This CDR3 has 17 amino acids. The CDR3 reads CASRKKTGMATSEKLFF. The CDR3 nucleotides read TGTGCCAGCAGGAAAAAGACAGGGATGGCAACTAGTGAAAAACTGTTTTTT.

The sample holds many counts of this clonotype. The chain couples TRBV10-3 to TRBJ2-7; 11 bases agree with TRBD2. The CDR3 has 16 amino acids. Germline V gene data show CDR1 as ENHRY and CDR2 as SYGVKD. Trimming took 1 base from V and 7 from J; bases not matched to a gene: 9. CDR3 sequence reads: CAISEWVAGGPQEQYF. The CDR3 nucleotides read TGTGCCATCAGTGAGTGGGTAGCGGGAGGGCCGCAAGAGCAGTACTTC.

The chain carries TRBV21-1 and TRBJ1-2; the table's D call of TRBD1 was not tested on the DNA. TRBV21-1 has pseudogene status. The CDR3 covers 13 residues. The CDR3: CASSKDRDYGYTF. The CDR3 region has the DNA TGTGCCAGCAGCAAGGACAGGGACTATGGCTACACCTTC.